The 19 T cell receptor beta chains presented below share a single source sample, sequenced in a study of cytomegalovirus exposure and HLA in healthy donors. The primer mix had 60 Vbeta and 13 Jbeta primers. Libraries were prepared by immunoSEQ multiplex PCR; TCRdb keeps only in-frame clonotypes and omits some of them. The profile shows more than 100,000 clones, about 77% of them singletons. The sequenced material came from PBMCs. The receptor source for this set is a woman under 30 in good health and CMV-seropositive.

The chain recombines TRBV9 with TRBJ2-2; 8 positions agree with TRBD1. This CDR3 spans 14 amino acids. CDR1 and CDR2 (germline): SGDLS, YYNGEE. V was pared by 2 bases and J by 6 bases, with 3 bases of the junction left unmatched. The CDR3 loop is CASSVLRGPGELFF. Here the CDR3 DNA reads TGTGCCAGCAGCGTCCTCAGGGGGCCCGGGGAGCTGTTTTTT.

The CDR3 DNA reads as TGCGCCAGCAGCCAAGAGGGGCTAGCGGGAGGGCGGGGTATAGATACGCAGTATTTT. Amino acid sequence: CASSQEGLAGGRGIDTQYF. This chain joins TRBV4-3 and TRBJ2-3, with 12 bases lining up with TRBD2. The CDR3 length is 19 residues. Per the germline V gene, CDR1 is LGHNA and CDR2 is YSLEER. Germline trimming cut 0 bases from V and 5 bases from J; bases unmatched to any gene: 12.

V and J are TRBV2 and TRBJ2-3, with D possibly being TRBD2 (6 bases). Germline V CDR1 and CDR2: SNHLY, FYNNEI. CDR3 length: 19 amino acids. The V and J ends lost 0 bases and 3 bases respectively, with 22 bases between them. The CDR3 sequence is CASSEALPWGLPPTDTQYF. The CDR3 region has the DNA TGTGCCAGCAGTGAAGCGCTTCCTTGGGGACTGCCCCCGACAGATACGCAGTATTTT.

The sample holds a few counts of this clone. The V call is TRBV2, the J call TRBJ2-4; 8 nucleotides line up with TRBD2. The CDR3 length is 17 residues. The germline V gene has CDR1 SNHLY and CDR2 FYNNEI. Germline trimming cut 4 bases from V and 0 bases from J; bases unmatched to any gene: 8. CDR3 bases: TGTGCCAGCAGTGGATGGACTAGCAGATTAGCCAAAAACATTCAGTACTTC. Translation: CASSGWTSRLAKNIQYF.

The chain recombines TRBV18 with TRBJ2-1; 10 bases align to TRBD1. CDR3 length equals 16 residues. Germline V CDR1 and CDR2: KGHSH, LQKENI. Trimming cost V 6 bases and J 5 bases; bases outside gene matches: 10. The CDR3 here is CASSPGRDRGNNEQFF. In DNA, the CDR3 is TGTGCCAGCTCTCCGGGGCGGGACAGGGGTAACAATGAGCAGTTCTTC.

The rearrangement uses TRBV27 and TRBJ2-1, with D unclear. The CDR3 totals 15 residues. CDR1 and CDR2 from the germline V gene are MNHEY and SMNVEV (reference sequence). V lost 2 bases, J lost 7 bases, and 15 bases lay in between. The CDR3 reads CASSLRAGYGNEQFF. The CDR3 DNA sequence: TGTGCCAGCAGTTTAAGAGCTGGGTACGGGAATGAGCAGTTCTTC.

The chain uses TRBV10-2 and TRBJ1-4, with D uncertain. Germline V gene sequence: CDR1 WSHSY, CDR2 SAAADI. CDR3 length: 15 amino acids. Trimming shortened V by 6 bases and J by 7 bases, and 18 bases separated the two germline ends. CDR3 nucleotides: TGCGCCAGCAGAGGAGAAAAGGCTAGTGGTGAAAAACTGTTTTTT. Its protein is CASRGEKASGEKLFF.

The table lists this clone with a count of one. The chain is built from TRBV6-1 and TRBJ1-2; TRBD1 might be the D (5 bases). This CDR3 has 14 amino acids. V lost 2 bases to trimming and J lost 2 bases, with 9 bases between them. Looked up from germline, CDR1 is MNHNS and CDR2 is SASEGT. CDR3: CASSETTGNYGYTF. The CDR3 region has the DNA TGTGCCAGCAGTGAAACAACAGGAAACTATGGCTACACCTTC.

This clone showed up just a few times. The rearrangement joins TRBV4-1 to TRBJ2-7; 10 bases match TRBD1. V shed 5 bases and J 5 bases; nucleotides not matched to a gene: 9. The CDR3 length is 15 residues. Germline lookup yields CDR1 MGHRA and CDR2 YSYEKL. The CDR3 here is CASSSPGQGIHEQYF. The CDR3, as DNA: TGCGCCAGCAGCTCTCCGGGACAGGGGATCCACGAGCAGTACTTC.

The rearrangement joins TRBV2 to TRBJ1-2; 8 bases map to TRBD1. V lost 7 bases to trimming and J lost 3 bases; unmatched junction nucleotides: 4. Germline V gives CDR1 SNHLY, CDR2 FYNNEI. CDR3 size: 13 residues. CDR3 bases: TGTGCCAGCACCTTGGACAGGGACTATGGCTACACCTTC. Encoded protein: CASTLDRDYGYTF.

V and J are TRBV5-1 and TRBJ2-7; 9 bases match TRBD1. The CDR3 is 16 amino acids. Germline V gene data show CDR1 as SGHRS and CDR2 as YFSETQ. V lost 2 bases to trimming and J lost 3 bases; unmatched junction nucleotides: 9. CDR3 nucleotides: TGCGCCAGCAGCTTCCTTAGGGGACAGGGTAACTACGAGCAGTACTTC. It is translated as CASSFLRGQGNYEQYF.

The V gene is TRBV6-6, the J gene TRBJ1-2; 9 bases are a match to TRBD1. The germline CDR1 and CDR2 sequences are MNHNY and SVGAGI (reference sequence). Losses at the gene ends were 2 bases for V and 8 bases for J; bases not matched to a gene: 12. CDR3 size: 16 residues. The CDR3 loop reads CASSYGVPGTGQGYTF. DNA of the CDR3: TGTGCCAGCAGTTACGGTGTCCCCGGGACAGGGCAGGGCTACACCTTC.

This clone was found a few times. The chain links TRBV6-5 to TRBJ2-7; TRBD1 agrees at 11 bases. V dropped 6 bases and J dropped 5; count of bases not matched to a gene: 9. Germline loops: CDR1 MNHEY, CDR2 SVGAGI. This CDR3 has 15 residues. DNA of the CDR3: TGTGCCAGCAGGCGTGGGACAGGGGGAGTGGACGAGCAGTACTTC. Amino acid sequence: CASRRGTGGVDEQYF.

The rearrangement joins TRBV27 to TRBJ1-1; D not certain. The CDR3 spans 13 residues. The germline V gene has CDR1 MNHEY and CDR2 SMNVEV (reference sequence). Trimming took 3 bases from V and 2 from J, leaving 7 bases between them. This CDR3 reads CASSFGSNTEAFF. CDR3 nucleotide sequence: TGTGCCAGCAGTTTTGGCAGTAACACTGAAGCTTTCTTT.

The CDR3 sequence: CASSLQGANTEAFF. DNA of the CDR3: TGTGCCAGCAGTTTACAGGGGGCGAACACTGAAGCTTTCTTT. The chain carries TRBV27 and TRBJ1-1; the match to TRBD1 covers 8 bases. Looked up from germline, CDR1 is MNHEY and CDR2 is SMNVEV (reference sequence). This CDR3 contains 14 residues. The ends lost 2 bases at V and 1 base at J; junction bases unmatched: 0.

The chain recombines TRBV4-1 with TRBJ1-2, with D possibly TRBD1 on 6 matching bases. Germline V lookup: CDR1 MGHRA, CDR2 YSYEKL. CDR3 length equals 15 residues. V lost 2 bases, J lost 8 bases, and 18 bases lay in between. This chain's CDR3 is CASSQLGGGDNGYTF. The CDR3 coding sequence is TGCGCCAGCAGCCAACTAGGGGGAGGGGATAACGGCTACACCTTC.

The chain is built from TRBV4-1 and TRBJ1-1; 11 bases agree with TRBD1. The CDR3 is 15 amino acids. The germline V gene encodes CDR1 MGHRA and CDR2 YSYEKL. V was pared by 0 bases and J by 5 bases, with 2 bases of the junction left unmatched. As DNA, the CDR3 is TGCGCCAGCAGCCAAGAGGGGACAGGGGGAACTGAAGCTTTCTTT. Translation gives CASSQEGTGGTEAFF.

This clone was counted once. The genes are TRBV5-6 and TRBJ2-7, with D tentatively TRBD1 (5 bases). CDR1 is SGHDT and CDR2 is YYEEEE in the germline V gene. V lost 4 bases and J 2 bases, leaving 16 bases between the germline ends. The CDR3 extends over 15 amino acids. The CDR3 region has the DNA TGTGCCAGCAGCCCGCTGGGCGACAGCGCCTACGAGCAGTACTTC. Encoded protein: CASSPLGDSAYEQYF.

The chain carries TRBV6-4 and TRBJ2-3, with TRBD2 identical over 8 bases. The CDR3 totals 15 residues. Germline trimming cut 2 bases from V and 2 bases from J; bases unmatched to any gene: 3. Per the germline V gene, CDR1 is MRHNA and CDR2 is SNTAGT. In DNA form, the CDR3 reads TGTGCCAGCAGTGACCAAGCGGGAGACACAGATACGCAGTATTTT. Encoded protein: CASSDQAGDTDTQYF.